This TCR beta chain originates from a study of cytomegalovirus exposure and HLA in healthy donors. Study-level information: The approximately 120 validation repertoires, a later analysis reported, used the same platform as the roughly 650 repertoires from the first cohort.

Study-level points and caveats: Cytomegalovirus-associated TCR beta chains were listed, numbering 150 to 200.

Germline CDR1 reads MNHEY; CDR2 reads SVGAGI. The CDR3 extends over 15 amino acids. Trimming took 5 bases from V and 5 from J; bases not matched to a gene: 9. In the case of this clone: Its matching antigen is unknown.

TCRdb's table, derived via immunoSEQ multiplex PCR, lists solely in-frame clones and lacks some. This table has roughly 150,000 clones, roughly 91% appearing once. Among the approximately 130 subjects of the validation cohort, separate from the roughly 670-subject first cohort, were the donors. The sequenced sample consisted of PBMCs. The V and J genes are TRBV6-5 and TRBJ2-5; 9 positions match TRBD1. The clonotype comes from a man younger than 30 in good health and CMV-seronegative. The CDR3 nucleotides read TGTGCCAGCAGTACCGGACAGGGGATGATCGAGACCCAGTACTTC. This encodes CASSTGQGMIETQYF.